The clone carrying this T cell receptor (beta chain) has only one observation. This sample is part of a study of shared clonotypes between healthy human individuals. Clones were read by immunoSEQ multiplex PCR, and TCRdb kept only the in-frame ones, dropping some. The sample consists of 1.5 million to 1.9 million clones, approximately 98% of them appearing once. Per the germline V gene, CDR1 is MNHNS and CDR2 is SASEGT. Trimming removed 6 bases at V and 6 bases at J, with 16 bases between. This CDR3 has 14 residues. This receptor was obtained from a man aged 25 to 40 in good health. Sequences were obtained from naive CD4+ T cells sorted from blood. As for subset: CD45RA+ positively selected. The chain has TRBV6-1 and TRBJ2-3, with D unclear. The CDR3 loop is CASSDSGQRDTQYF. The CDR3, as DNA: TGTGCCAGCAGCGACTCCGGGCAGAGGGATACGCAGTATTTT.